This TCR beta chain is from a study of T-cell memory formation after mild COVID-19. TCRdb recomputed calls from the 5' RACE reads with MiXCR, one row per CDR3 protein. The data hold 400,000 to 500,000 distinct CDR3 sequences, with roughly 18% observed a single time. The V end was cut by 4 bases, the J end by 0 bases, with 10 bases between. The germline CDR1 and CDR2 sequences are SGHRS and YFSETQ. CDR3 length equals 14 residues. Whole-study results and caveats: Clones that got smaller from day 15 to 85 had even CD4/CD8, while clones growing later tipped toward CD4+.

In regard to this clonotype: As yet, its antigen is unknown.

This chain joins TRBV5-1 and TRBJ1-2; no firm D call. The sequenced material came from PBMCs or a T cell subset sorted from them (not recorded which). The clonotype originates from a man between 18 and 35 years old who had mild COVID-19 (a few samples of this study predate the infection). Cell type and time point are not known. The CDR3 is CASSPTSTNYGYTF. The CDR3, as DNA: TGCGCCAGCAGCCCGACAAGTACTAACTATGGCTACACCTTC.